Presented here are 4 T cell receptor beta chains from one specimen sequenced in a study of blood T cells in healthy people across ages. A sample-barcoded 5' primer and a J-beta primer mix were used in a second PCR of roughly 6 to 11 cycles. TCRdb analysed the 5' RACE reads with MiXCR anew, one entry per CDR3 protein. The sample holds about 680,000 distinct CDR3 sequences, approximately 50% seen once. Sequenced material: blood. Receptors were obtained from a woman in her fifties or sixties in good health.

With respect to this clonotype: The junction departs from germline at one end; a sequencing error may be responsible. The chain has TRBV29-1 and TRBJ2-5; TRBD2 might be the D (5 bases). Germline V lookup: CDR1 SQVTM, CDR2 ANQGSEA. The CDR3 contains 13 residues. Here the CDR3 reads CSVAGSGQETQYF. The CDR3, as DNA: TGTAGCGTTGCCGGCAGCGGTCAAGAGACCCAGTACTTC.

This clonotype was seen only a few times. A much larger clone differs from this one at a single base, so this may be a read error. This chain joins TRBV29-1 and TRBJ2-5; D gene ambiguous. The CDR3 totals 12 residues. Germline-derived CDR1 and CDR2 are SQVTM and ANQGSEA. The ends were cut back, 8 bases at V and 2 bases at J, with 12 bases in the middle. The CDR3 here is CSIALVQETQYF. The CDR3 nucleotides are TGCAGCATTGCTCTGGTTCAAGAGACCCAGTACTTC.

The DNA of the CDR3 is TGTGCCAGCAGCTTGAACTCCAGCCCGGCGACTGAAGCTTTCTTT. Translating gives CASSLNSSPATEAFF. The chain has TRBV5-6 and TRBJ1-1; D is unclear. The CDR3 sequence is 15 residues long. From germline, CDR1 is SGHDT and CDR2 YYEEEE. Trimming took off 1 base at V and 5 bases at J, with 15 bases between the two ends.

The chain has TRBV11-1 and TRBJ2-1, with a possible D match to TRBD2 (5 bases). This CDR3 is built from 15 residues. V lost 2 bases and J 4 bases, leaving 12 bases between the germline ends. Germline CDR1 and CDR2: SGHAT and FQDESV (reference sequence). DNA of the CDR3: TGTGCCAGCAGCTTACAACGGGGAGATTACAATGAGCAGTTCTTC. Translation gives CASSLQRGDYNEQFF.